A single sample gave rise to the 8 T cell receptor beta chains below, sequenced in a study of control samples from healthy donors and cancer patients. Sequencing used immunoSEQ multiplex PCR; TCRdb keeps in-frame clones, though not all of them. The table records roughly 100,000 clones, about nine tenths of them present only once. What was sequenced was blood. These receptors were collected from a human donor in good health. The donor label of this sample is uncertain.

This clone was observed a single time. The rearrangement joins TRBV24-1 to TRBJ2-1; D possibly corresponds to TRBD1 (6 bases). V was shortened by 2 bases and J by 6 bases, with 10 bases between the two germline ends. The CDR3 has 14 amino acids. CDR1 is KGHDR and CDR2 is SFDVKD in the germline V gene. The CDR3, as DNA: TGTGCCACCAGTGATTCTAGGGGGTTCAATGAGCAGTTCTTC. The encoded protein is CATSDSRGFNEQFF.

The rearrangement uses TRBV3-1 (or the pseudogene TRBV3-2) and TRBJ1-1; unclear D gene. In germline, CDR1 is LGHDT, CDR2 YNNKEL (reference sequence). The CDR3 spans 12 residues. Between the trimmed V and J ends, which lost 9 bases and 8 bases, there was a span of 16 bases. This CDR3 reads CASSVRRAEAFF. CDR3 DNA: TGTGCCAGTTCGGTCCGTCGGGCGGAAGCTTTCTTT.

The chain combines TRBV9 with TRBJ2-2; a weak D match, TRBD1 (5 bases). Germline CDR1 and CDR2: SGDLS and YYNGEE. This CDR3 is built from 16 residues. Trimming stripped 4 bases from V and 2 bases from J, with 15 bases between. This CDR3 reads CASSYRTSSNTGELFF. The DNA of the CDR3 is TGTGCCAGCAGCTACAGGACAAGCTCAAACACCGGGGAGCTGTTTTTT.

The chain carries TRBV6-1 and TRBJ1-2; D ambiguous. The germline gives CDR1 MNHNS, CDR2 SASEGT. This CDR3 is 14 amino acids long. Deletions cut 1 base from V and 2 bases from J, with 8 bases between. The CDR3 DNA is TGTGCCAGCAGTGAAGGAGGGATCAACTATGGCTACACCTTC. It yields the protein CASSEGGINYGYTF.

The CDR3 sequence is CATSTRTSGGFDEQFF. The CDR3 DNA reads as TGTGCCACCAGCACTCGGACTAGCGGGGGGTTCGATGAGCAGTTCTTC. V and J are TRBV15 and TRBJ2-1; 14 positions match TRBD2. The germline CDR1 and CDR2 sequences are LNHNV and YYDKDF (reference sequence). After removal of 4 bases from V and 8 bases from J, the junction contained 7 bases not matched to a gene. The CDR3 runs to 16 residues.

The J gene is TRBJ2-1, the V gene TRBV2; TRBD2 aligns across 8 bases. The V and J ends lost 2 bases and 7 bases, in that order; junction bases with no gene match: 7. The CDR3 runs 15 residues. CDR1 and CDR2 from the germline V gene are SNHLY and FYNNEI. CDR3 region: CASSEPAGGQNEQFF. Written as DNA, the CDR3 is TGTGCCAGCAGTGAACCCGCGGGGGGTCAGAATGAGCAGTTCTTC.

J is TRBJ1-6 and V is TRBV5-5, with unresolved D. Trimming removed 4 bases at V and 12 bases at J, with 11 bases between. The CDR3 covers 12 residues. The germline V gene has CDR1 SGHKS and CDR2 YYEKEE (reference sequence). CDR3 bases: TGTGCCAGCAGCCCCTGGGGTGGACCCCTCCACTTT. Translation: CASSPWGGPLHF.

The chain is built from TRBV5-1 and TRBJ2-4; possible D gene TRBD1, 5 bases. This CDR3 comprises 14 residues. With 1 base removed from V and 3 bases from J, the gap between germline ends came to 8 bases. The germline CDR1 and CDR2 sequences are SGHRS and YFSETQ. The chain's CDR3 is CASSLQGDKNIQYF. CDR3 DNA: TGCGCCAGCAGCTTGCAGGGCGACAAAAACATTCAGTACTTC.